The 22 T cell receptor beta chains below all came from one sample that was sequenced in a study of T cell responses to AZD1222 COVID-19 vaccine. Sequencing used immunoSEQ multiplex PCR; TCRdb keeps in-frame clones, though not all of them. The sample contains fewer than 110,000 clones, about nine tenths of which appear only once. Sequencing used peripheral blood, obtained 28 days after the second AZD1222 dose. These receptors came from an adult who received the AZD1222 COVID-19 vaccine.

The CDR3 DNA is TGTGCCAGCAGCTTAGAACGGGAAATTGAGCAGTTCTTC. It specifies CASSLEREIEQFF. This chain joins TRBV7-9 and TRBJ2-1, with D maybe TRBD2 (5 bases). V was pared by 1 base and J by 9 bases, with 10 bases between. Germline lookup yields CDR1 SEHNR and CDR2 FQNEAQ (reference sequence). The CDR3 spans 13 residues.

The genes are TRBV18 and TRBJ1-3; 10 nucleotides match TRBD1. The length of the CDR3 is 15 residues. CDR1 is KGHSH and CDR2 is LQKENI in the germline V gene. Losses at the gene ends were 0 bases for V and 7 bases for J; bases not matched to a gene: 3. The CDR3 sequence: CASSPPGTGVNTIYF. The CDR3 DNA reads TGTGCCAGCTCACCACCAGGGACAGGGGTGAACACCATATATTTT.

This clone appeared once. This rearrangement joins TRBV6-5 to TRBJ1-5, with D hard to call. Germline values: CDR1 MNHEY, CDR2 SVGAGI. The CDR3 covers 13 residues. V lost 0 bases, J lost 7 bases, and 7 bases lay in between. For the CDR3, the DNA is TGTGCCAGCAGTTACTCGAATACCCAGCCCCAGCATTTT. This gives the protein CASSYSNTQPQHF.

The chain links TRBV30 to TRBJ1-1; D is possibly TRBD1 (5 bases). The CDR3 runs 18 residues. The V end lost 1 base, the J end lost 1 base, and 22 bases lay between the germline ends. Germline CDR1 reads GTSNPN; CDR2 reads SVGIG (reference sequence). The DNA for the CDR3 is TGTGCCTGGAGTGCAATCTCAGGGTCTTGGGGGAAGAACACTGAAGCTTTCTTT. Its protein product is CAWSAISGSWGKNTEAFF.

This rearrangement joins TRBV11-2 to TRBJ1-2; D unresolved. This CDR3 region has 15 residues. Trimming took off 0 bases at V and 2 bases at J, with 10 bases between the two ends. Germline V gene lookup returns CDR1 SGHAT and CDR2 FQNNGV. The CDR3 protein is CASSLDNAVNYGYTF. CDR3 coding DNA: TGTGCCAGCAGCTTAGACAACGCAGTCAACTATGGCTACACCTTC. The full variable domain, in which reference TRBV11-2 and TRBJ1-2 provide the parts outside the CDR3, is EAGVAQSPRYKIIEKRQSVAFWCNPISGHATLYWYQQILGQGPKLLIQFQNNGVVDDSQLPKDRFSAERLKGVDSTLKIQPAKLEDSAVYLCASSLDNAVNYGYTFGSGTRLTVV.

The chain employs TRBV7-3 and TRBJ1-2, with 8 bases matching TRBD1. V gave up 4 bases and J gave up 2 bases; unmatched junction bases: 12. This CDR3 has 17 amino acids. Germline V gene lookup returns CDR1 SGHTA and CDR2 FQGTGA. CDR3 DNA sequence: TGTGCCAGCAGCTCCGATCCCCCGACAGGGGAAAACTATGGCTACACCTTC. Encoded protein: CASSSDPPTGENYGYTF. The full variable domain, in which reference TRBV7-3 and TRBJ1-2 provide the parts outside the CDR3, is GAGVSQTPSNKVTEKGKYVELRCDPISGHTALYWYRQSLGQGPEFLIYFQGTGAADDSGLPNDRFFAVRPEGSVSTLKIQRTERGDSAVYLCASSSDPPTGENYGYTFGSGTRLTVV.

DNA for the CDR3: TGTGCCAGCTCACCATTTTGGTCAGAGAACACTGAAGCTTTCTTT. Translation gives CASSPFWSENTEAFF. This sequence joins TRBV18 and TRBJ1-1; the D is unclear. The CDR3 runs to 15 residues. Trimming left V 2 bases short and J 1 base short, with 11 bases between. Germline CDR1 reads KGHSH; CDR2 reads LQKENI.

The chain couples TRBV7-9 to TRBJ1-1; D unresolved. V was clipped by 3 bases and J by 0 bases, with 5 bases between them. The CDR3 runs 13 residues. Germline CDR1 SEHNR, CDR2 FQNEAQ (reference sequence). The CDR3 sequence: CASSLLMNTEAFF. In nucleotides, the CDR3 is TGTGCCAGCAGCTTGCTTATGAACACTGAAGCTTTCTTT.

As to this clone: Other DNA sequences of this sample code for an identical CDR3. The chain combines TRBV2 with TRBJ1-5, with a possible D match to TRBD1 (5 bases). Germline loops: CDR1 SNHLY, CDR2 FYNNEI. V lost 7 bases and J lost 1, with 8 bases in between. There are 13 residues in the CDR3. The CDR3 DNA sequence: TGTGCCAGCAATCGGGACAGCAATCAGCCCCAGCATTTT. Protein sequence: CASNRDSNQPQHF.

This clone was counted a single time. The V gene is TRBV19, the J gene TRBJ1-5; the D is unclear. In germline, CDR1 is LNHDA, CDR2 SQIVND (reference sequence). The CDR3 runs 16 residues. The V end lost 4 bases, the J end lost 6 bases, and 19 bases lay between the germline ends. DNA of the CDR3: TGTGCCAGTAGTACGCTCGGGGAAGGGTTGGGTCAGCCCCAGCATTTT. Amino acids: CASSTLGEGLGQPQHF.

This sequence joins TRBV10-3 and TRBJ1-1; 7 positions match TRBD1. The ends lost 4 bases at V and 0 bases at J; junction bases unmatched: 8. The CDR3 covers 16 residues. Per germline, CDR1 ENHRY and CDR2 SYGVKD. CDR3 bases: TGTGCCATCAGTGCGTTACAGGGGTCAATGAACACTGAAGCTTTCTTT. This translates into CAISALQGSMNTEAFF.

This clone was seen more than once but under ten times. The gene calls are TRBV19 and TRBJ1-4, with 7 positions matching TRBD1. The CDR3 runs to 15 residues. Trimming removed 6 bases from V and 0 bases from J; junction bases left unmatched: 4. Germline V CDR1 and CDR2: LNHDA, SQIVND (reference sequence). CDR3 nucleotide sequence: TGTGCCAGTAGGGACAGGTCTGCAACTAATGAAAAACTGTTTTTT. This translates into CASRDRSATNEKLFF.

This clone appeared a few times. V usage is TRBV7-2 and J usage is TRBJ2-7; 8 bases fit TRBD2. Germline V gene lookup returns CDR1 SGHTA and CDR2 FQGNSA. The CDR3 has 17 amino acids. After removal of 4 bases from V and 6 bases from J, the junction contained 17 bases not matched to a gene. CDR3 sequence reads: CASSSFLPGLVRLEQYF. The CDR3 coding sequence is TGTGCCAGCAGCTCTTTTCTTCCGGGACTAGTTCGTCTCGAGCAGTACTTC.

The chain employs TRBV19 and TRBJ1-5; D uncertain. The CDR3 loop spans 14 amino acids. Germline CDR1 is LNHDA and CDR2 is SQIVND (reference sequence). V was clipped by 0 bases and J by 4 bases, with 7 bases between them. CDR3 DNA: TGTGCCAGTAGTATAGATGGAGGGAATCAGCCCCAGCATTTT. The encoded protein is CASSIDGGNQPQHF.

This chain connects TRBV28 to TRBJ1-5, with 7 bases lining up with TRBD1. J lost 0 bases, V lost 7 bases, and 12 bases had no gene match. The CDR3 is 17 amino acids. Germline V gene sequence: CDR1 MDHEN, CDR2 SYDVKM. CDR3 in DNA: TGTGCCAGCAATGAGGGGGCAGGAGTCTATAGCAATCAGCCCCAGCATTTT. This codes for CASNEGAGVYSNQPQHF.

The chain carries TRBV5-1 and TRBJ2-3; 11 bases match TRBD2. CDR1 is SGHRS, CDR2 YFSETQ, per germline. CDR3 length equals 17 residues. The V and J ends lost 1 base and 3 bases, in that order; junction bases with no gene match: 7. The CDR3 is CASSLPMTSGETDTQYF. The CDR3, as DNA: TGCGCCAGCAGCTTGCCCATGACTAGCGGGGAGACAGATACGCAGTATTTT.

The rearrangement uses TRBV18 and TRBJ2-3; D unresolved. This CDR3 is 16 amino acids long. With 3 bases removed from V and 7 bases from J, the gap between germline ends came to 20 bases. Germline loops: CDR1 KGHSH, CDR2 LQKENI. The CDR3: CASSPTPGLFGNTQYF. CDR3 DNA sequence: TGTGCCAGCTCACCTACCCCGGGCCTCTTTGGAAATACGCAGTATTTT.

The chain has TRBV15 and TRBJ2-5; possibly TRBD1 for D (6 bases). Germline V gene sequence: CDR1 LNHNV, CDR2 YYDKDF (reference sequence). Trimming cost V 1 base and J 5 bases, with 17 bases left between them. CDR3 length: 16 amino acids. The CDR3 protein is CATSRGSGRGDETQYF. The CDR3 nucleotides are TGTGCCACCAGCAGAGGAAGTGGCAGGGGAGACGAGACCCAGTACTTC.

The chain joins TRBV19 to TRBJ1-2; 7 bases agree with TRBD1. The CDR3 is 13 amino acids. V dropped 3 bases and J dropped 4; count of bases not matched to a gene: 2. Germline CDR1 reads LNHDA; CDR2 reads SQIVND (reference sequence). This chain's CDR3 is CASSIDRVYGYTF. CDR3 DNA: TGTGCCAGTAGTATCGACAGGGTCTATGGCTACACCTTC. Using reference TRBV19 and TRBJ1-2 for the parts outside the CDR3, the full variable domain is DGGITQSPKYLFRKEGQNVTLSCEQNLNHDAMYWYRQDPGQGLRLIYYSQIVNDFQKGDIAEGYSVSREKKESFPLTVTSAQKNPTAFYLCASSIDRVYGYTFGSGTRLTVV.

The chain has TRBV28 and TRBJ1-1, with TRBD1 as a possible D gene (5 bases). The length of the CDR3 is 13 residues. V lost 2 bases and J 4 bases, leaving 8 bases between the germline ends. CDR1 is MDHEN and CDR2 is SYDVKM in the germline V gene. The DNA of the CDR3 is TGTGCCAGCAGTTTAACTGGGGGCACTGAAGCTTTCTTT. Encoded protein: CASSLTGGTEAFF.

The chain recombines TRBV12-3 or TRBV12-4 with TRBJ2-2; a possible D gene is TRBD1 (6 bases). Trimming took off 6 bases at V and 5 bases at J, with 10 bases between the two ends. The CDR3 totals 13 residues. The CDR3 DNA is TGTGCCAGCAGGCCACAGGGTACCGGGGAGCTGTTTTTT. It specifies CASRPQGTGELFF.

The genes are TRBV6-5 and TRBJ2-2; D gene unclear. This CDR3 is built from 14 residues. The V gene's germline CDR1 is MNHEY and CDR2 SVGAGI. The V end was cut by 7 bases, the J end by 0 bases, with 9 bases between. CDR3 amino acids: CASKETTNTGELFF. Here the CDR3 DNA reads TGTGCCAGCAAGGAGACAACGAACACCGGGGAGCTGTTTTTT.